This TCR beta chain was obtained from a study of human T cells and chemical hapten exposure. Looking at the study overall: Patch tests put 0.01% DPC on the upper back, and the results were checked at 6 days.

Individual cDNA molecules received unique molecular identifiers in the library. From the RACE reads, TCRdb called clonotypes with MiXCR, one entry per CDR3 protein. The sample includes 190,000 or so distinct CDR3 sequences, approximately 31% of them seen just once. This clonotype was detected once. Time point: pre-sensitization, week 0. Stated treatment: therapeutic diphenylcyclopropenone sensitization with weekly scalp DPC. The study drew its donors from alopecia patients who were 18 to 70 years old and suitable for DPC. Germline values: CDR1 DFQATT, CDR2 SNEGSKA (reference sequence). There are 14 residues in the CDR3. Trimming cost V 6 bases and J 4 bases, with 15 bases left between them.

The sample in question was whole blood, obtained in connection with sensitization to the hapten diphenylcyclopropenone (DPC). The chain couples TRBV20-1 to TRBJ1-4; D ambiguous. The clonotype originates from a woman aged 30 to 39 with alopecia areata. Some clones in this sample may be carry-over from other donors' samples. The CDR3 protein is CSAQTSSDNEKLFF. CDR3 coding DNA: TGCAGTGCCCAGACATCCTCGGATAATGAAAAACTGTTTTTT.